This T cell receptor beta chain was profiled in a study of metastatic and nonmetastatic thyroid tumors. Whole-study results and caveats: According to reports, the diversity of TCR beta was significantly higher in malignant thyroid tumors than in benign nodules, and this held in both blood and tumor samples.

No treatment had been given to any patient before thyroid surgery. A remark on this clone: The antigen is not known.

As originally analysed: Clinicopathological groups of papillary thyroid cancer showed CDR3 differences that were used to build a distant-metastasis classifier. TCRdb re-clonotyped the PCR reads through MiXCR. TCRdb, not the authors, supplied the V and J calls. The data hold 6,500 to 8,500 clones, with less than 35% observed a single time. Trimming left V 1 base short and J 3 bases short, with 13 bases between. This CDR3 is 15 amino acids long. CDR1 SGHVS and CDR2 FQNEAQ come from the germline V gene. The genes are TRBV7-8 and TRBJ2-7; D is unresolved. The sample comprised tumor tissue. The sequence derives from a female donor with papillary thyroid cancer or a benign thyroid nodule (not recorded which). Some clones in this sample may be carry-over from other donors' samples. The CDR3 reads CASSLGWADYYEQYF. For the CDR3, the DNA is TGTGCCAGCAGCTTAGGATGGGCGGATTACTACGAGCAGTACTTC.